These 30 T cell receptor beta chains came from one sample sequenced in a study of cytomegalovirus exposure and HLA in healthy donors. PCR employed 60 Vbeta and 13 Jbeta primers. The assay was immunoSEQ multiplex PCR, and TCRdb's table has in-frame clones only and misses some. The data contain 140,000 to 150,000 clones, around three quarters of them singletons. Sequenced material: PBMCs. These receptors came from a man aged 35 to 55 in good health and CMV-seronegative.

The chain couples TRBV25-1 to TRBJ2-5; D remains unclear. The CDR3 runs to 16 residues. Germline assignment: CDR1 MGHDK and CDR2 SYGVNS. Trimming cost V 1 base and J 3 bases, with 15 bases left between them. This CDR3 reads CASSEFNYLTKETQYF. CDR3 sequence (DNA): TGTGCCAGCAGTGAATTTAACTACCTTACCAAAGAGACCCAGTACTTC. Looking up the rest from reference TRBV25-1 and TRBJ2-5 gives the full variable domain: EADIYQTPRYLVIGTGKKITLECSQTMGHDKMYWYQQDPGMELHLIHYSYGVNSTEKGDLSSESTVSRIRTEHFPLTLESARPSHTSQYLCASSEFNYLTKETQYFGPGTRLLVL.

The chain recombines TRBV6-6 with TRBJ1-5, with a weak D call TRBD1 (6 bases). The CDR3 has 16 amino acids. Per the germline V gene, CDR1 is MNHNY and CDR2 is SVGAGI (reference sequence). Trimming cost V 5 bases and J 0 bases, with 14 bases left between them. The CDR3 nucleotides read TGTGCCAGCAGTACGGACAGTCATGTTAGCAATCAGCCCCAGCATTTT. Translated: CASSTDSHVSNQPQHF.

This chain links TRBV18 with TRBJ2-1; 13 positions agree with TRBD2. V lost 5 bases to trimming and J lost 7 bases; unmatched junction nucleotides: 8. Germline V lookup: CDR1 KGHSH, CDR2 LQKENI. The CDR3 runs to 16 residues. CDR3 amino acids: CASSAPGLAGLNEQFF. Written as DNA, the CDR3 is TGTGCCAGCTCAGCGCCGGGACTAGCGGGGCTTAATGAGCAGTTCTTC.

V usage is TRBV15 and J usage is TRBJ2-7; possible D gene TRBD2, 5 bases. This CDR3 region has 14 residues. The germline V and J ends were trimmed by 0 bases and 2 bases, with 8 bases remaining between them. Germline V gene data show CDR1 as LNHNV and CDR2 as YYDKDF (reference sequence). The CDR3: CATSREPGAYEQYF. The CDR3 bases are TGTGCCACCAGCAGAGAACCCGGGGCCTACGAGCAGTACTTC.

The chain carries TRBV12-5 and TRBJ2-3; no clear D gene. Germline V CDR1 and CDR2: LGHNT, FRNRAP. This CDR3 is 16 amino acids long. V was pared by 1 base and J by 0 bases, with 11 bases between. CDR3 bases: TGTGCTAGTGGTTTGGGGGCAGCCTCTAGCACAGATACGCAGTATTTT. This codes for CASGLGAASSTDTQYF.

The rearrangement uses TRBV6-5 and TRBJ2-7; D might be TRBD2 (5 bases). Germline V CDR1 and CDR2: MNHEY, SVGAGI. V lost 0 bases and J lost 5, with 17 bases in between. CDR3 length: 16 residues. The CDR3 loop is CASSYSRLATLDEQYF. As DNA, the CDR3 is TGTGCCAGCAGTTACTCCAGGCTAGCTACCCTTGACGAGCAGTACTTC.

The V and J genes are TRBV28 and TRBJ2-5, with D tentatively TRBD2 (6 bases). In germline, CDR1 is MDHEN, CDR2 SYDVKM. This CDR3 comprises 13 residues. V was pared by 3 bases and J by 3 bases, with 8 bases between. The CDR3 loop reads CASSLGGKETQYF. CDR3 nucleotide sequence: TGTGCCAGCAGTTTGGGAGGAAAAGAGACCCAGTACTTC.

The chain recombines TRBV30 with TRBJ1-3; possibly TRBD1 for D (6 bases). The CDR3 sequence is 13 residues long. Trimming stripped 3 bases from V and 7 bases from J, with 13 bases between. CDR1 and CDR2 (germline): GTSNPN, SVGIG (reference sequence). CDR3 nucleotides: TGTGCCTGGAGCCCCCAGGGGACGAACACCATATATTTT. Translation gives CAWSPQGTNTIYF. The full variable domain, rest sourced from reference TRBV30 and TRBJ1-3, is SQTIHQWPATLVQPVGSPLSLECTVEGTSNPNLYWYRQAAGRGLQLLFYSVGIGQISSEVPQNLSASRPQDRQFILSSKKLLLSDSGFYLCAWSPQGTNTIYFGEGSWLTVV.

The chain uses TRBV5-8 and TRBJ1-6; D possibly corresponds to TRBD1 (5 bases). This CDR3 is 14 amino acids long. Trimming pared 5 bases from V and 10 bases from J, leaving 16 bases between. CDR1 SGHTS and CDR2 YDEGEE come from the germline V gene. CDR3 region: CASRSVGGYSPLHF. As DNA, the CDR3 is TGTGCCAGCAGATCTGTGGGGGGATACTCACCCCTCCACTTT.

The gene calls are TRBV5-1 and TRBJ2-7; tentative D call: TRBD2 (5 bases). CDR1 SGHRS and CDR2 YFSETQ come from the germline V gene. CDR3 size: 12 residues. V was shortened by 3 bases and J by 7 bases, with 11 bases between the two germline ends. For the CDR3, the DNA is TGCGCCAGCAGCTCCGGACGGGGAGAGCAGTACTTC. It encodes CASSSGRGEQYF.

The CDR3 region is CASKRGDYEQYF. The CDR3 nucleotides are TGTGCCAGCAAGCGGGGGGACTACGAGCAGTACTTC. This chain links TRBV6-5 with TRBJ2-5; 9 bases are shared with TRBD2. The better agreement between TRBJ2-7 and the DNA end casts doubt on the J call. The germline CDR1 and CDR2 sequences are MNHEY and SVGAGI. The length of the CDR3 is 12 residues.

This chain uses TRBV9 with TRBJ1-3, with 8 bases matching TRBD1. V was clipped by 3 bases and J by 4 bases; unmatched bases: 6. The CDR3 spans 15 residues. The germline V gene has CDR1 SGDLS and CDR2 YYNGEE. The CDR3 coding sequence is TGTGCCAGCAGCGGGGGCCGGACAGGGGGAAACACCATATATTTT. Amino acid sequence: CASSGGRTGGNTIYF. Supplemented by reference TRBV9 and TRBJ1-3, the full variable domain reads DSGVTQTPKHLITATGQRVTLRCSPRSGDLSVYWYQQSLDQGLQFLIQYYNGEERAKGNILERFSAQQFPDLHSELNLSSLELGDSALYFCASSGGRTGGNTIYFGEGSWLTVV.

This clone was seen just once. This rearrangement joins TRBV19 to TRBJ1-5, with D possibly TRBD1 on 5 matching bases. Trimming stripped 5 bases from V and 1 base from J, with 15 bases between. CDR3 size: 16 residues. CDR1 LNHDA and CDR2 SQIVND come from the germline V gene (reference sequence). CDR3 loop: CASSVSGLGSNQPQHF. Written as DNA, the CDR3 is TGTGCCAGTAGTGTCTCAGGGTTGGGGAGCAATCAGCCCCAGCATTTT.

The DNA for the CDR3 is TGCGCCAGCAGCAAACAGGGGGCGAAAGACTACGAGCAGTACTTC. Its translation: CASSKQGAKDYEQYF. The chain recombines TRBV5-1 with TRBJ2-7; TRBD1 agrees at 9 bases. The trim removed 4 bases at V and 3 bases at J, leaving 8 bases unmatched. Germline CDR1 is SGHRS and CDR2 is YFSETQ. This CDR3 is 15 amino acids long.

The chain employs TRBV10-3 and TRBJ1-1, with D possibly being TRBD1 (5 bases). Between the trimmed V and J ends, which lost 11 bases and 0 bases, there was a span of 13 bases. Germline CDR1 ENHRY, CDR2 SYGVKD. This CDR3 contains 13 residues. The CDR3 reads CAVSGGMNTEAFF. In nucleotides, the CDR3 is TGTGCCGTTTCGGGGGGAATGAACACTGAAGCTTTCTTT.

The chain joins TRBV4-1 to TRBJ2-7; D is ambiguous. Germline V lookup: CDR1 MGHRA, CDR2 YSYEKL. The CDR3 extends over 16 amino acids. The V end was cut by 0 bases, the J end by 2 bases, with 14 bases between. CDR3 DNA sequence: TGCGCCAGCAGCCAAGATGTGTCAGGCCGAACCTACGAGCAGTACTTC. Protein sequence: CASSQDVSGRTYEQYF.

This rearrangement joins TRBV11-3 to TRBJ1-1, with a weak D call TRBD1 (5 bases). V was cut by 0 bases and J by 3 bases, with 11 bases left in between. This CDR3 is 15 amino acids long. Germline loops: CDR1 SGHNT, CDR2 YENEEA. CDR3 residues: CASSLDAGEDTEAFF. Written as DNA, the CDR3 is TGTGCCAGCAGCTTAGATGCGGGGGAGGACACTGAAGCTTTCTTT.

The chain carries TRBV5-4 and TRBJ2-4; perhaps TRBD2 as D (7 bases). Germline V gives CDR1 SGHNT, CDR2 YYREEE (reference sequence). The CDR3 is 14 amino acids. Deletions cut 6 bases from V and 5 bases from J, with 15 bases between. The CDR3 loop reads CASTVLGGENIQYF. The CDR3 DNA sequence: TGTGCCAGCACCGTACTAGGGGGGGAAAACATTCAGTACTTC.

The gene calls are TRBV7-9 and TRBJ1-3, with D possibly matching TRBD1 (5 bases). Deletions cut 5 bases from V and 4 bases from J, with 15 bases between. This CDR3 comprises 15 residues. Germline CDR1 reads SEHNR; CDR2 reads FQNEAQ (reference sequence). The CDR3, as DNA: TGTGCCAGCAGCCCGTATGGGGGGGACGGAAACACCATATATTTT. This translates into CASSPYGGDGNTIYF.

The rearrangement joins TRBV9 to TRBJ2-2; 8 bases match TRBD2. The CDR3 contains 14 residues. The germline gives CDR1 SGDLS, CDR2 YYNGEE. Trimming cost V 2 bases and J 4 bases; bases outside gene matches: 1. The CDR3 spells CASSVGGATGELFF. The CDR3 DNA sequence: TGTGCCAGCAGCGTCGGGGGGGCCACCGGGGAGCTGTTTTTT.

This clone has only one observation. CDR3: CASSQGARLDYEQYF. The CDR3 bases are TGTGCCAGCAGCCAGGGGGCACGACTTGACTACGAGCAGTACTTC. The chain recombines TRBV9 with TRBJ2-7; 8 bases agree with TRBD1. The CDR3 covers 15 residues. CDR1 is SGDLS, CDR2 YYNGEE, per germline. V trimming: 4 bases; J trimming: 3 bases; junction bases outside the gene matches: 9.

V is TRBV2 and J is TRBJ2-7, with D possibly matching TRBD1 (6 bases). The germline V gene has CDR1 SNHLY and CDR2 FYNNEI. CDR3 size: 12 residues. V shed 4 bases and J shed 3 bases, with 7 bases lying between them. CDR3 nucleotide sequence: TGTGCCAGCAGTGTAGGGGGCTACGAGCAGTACTTC. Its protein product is CASSVGGYEQYF.

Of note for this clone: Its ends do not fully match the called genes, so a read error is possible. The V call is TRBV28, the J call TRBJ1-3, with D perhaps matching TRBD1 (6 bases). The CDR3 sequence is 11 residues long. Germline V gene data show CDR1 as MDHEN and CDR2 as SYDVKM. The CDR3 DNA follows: TGTGCCAGCAGCTACCCGACAGGCCCAGATTTT. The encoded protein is CASSYPTGPDF.

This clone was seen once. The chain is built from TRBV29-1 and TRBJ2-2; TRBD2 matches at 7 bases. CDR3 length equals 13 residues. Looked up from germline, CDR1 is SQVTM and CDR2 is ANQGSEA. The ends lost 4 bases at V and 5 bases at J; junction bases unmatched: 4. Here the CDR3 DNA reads TGCAGCGTTGCGGGGCGGGGGACCGGGGAGCTGTTTTTT. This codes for CSVAGRGTGELFF.

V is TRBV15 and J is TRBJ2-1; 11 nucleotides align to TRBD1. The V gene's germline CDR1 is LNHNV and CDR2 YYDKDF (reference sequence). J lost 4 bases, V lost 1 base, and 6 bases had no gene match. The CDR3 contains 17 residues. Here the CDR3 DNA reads TGTGCCACCAGCAGAGGGTCCGGACAGGGGGCTTACAATGAGCAGTTCTTC. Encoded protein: CATSRGSGQGAYNEQFF.

The CDR3 sequence: CATRHLTFSYNSPLHF. The CDR3 DNA is TGTGCCACCCGCCACTTGACTTTCTCTTATAATTCACCCCTCCACTTT. The rearrangement links TRBV15 to TRBJ1-6; D remains ambiguous. CDR1 and CDR2 (germline): LNHNV, YYDKDF (reference sequence). The germline V and J ends were trimmed by 8 bases and 4 bases, with 18 bases remaining between them. The CDR3 extends over 16 amino acids.

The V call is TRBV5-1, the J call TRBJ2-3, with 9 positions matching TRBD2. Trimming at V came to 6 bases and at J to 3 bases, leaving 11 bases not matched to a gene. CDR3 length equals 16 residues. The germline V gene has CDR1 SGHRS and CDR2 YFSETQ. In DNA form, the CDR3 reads TGCGCCAGCACCCCTTCTAGCGGGATGGGGACAGATACGCAGTATTTT. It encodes CASTPSSGMGTDTQYF.

CDR3 nucleotides: TGTGCCAGCACCCCCAGCTCCTACAATGAGCAGTTCTTC. It is translated as CASTPSSYNEQFF. The V gene is TRBV6-6, the J gene TRBJ2-1, with D uncertain. The CDR3 consists of 13 residues. Germline CDR1 and CDR2: MNHNY and SVGAGI (reference sequence). V lost 7 bases, J lost 0 bases, and 7 bases lay in between.

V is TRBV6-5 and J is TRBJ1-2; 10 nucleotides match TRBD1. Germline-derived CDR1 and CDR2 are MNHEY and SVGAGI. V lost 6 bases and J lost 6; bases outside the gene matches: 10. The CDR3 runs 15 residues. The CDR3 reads CASRRDRGSLDGYTF. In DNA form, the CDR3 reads TGTGCCAGCAGGCGGGACAGGGGTTCTCTTGATGGCTACACCTTC.

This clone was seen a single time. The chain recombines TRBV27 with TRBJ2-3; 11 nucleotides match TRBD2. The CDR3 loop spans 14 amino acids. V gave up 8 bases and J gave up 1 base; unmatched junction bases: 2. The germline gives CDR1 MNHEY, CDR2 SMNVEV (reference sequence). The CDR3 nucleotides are TGTGCCAGCCCTAGCGGGGGGTGCACAGATACGCAGTATTTT. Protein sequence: CASPSGGCTDTQYF.